The clone carrying this T cell receptor beta chain was seen only once. A much larger clone lies a single base off, so this may be a read error. The data were obtained in a study of shared clonotypes between healthy human individuals. Profiling relied on immunoSEQ multiplex PCR, and the TCRdb table lists in-frame clones only, not all of them. The repertoire holds roughly 200,000 clones, with approximately 61% as singletons. Each sample came from a Caucasian adult donor living in Nashville, Tennessee. There are 15 residues in the CDR3. Germline V CDR1 and CDR2: MNHEY, SVGAGI. V was clipped by 0 bases and J by 8 bases, with 16 bases between them.

The TCR was taken from a man aged 25-45 years in good health. Specimen: memory CD4+ T cells sorted from blood. Stated subset: CD45RA-negative fraction. The chain is built from TRBV6-5 and TRBJ1-1; unclear D gene. For the CDR3, the DNA is TGTGCCAGCAGTTACTCGAATCCGTCTTGGACGGAAGCTTTCTTT. This sequence encodes CASSYSNPSWTEAFF.